The entry below gives a single TCR beta chain sequence along with its context. It lacks a known antigen. No quality values exist for individual bases; no much larger clone is one base distant. This specimen comes from a study of T cells in Graves' hyperthyroidism and ophthalmopathy (dated by TCRdb to about 2019). Study-wide context: Peripheral blood samples were taken at initial diagnosis, before any treatment was given. The roughly 100 discovery patients were randomly split 7:3 into training and test sets. Prospective prediction of ophthalmopathy was tested in an independent validation cohort of under 20 hyperthyroidism patients and some 17 patients who later progressed to ophthalmopathy. Thyroid tissue and blood T-cell repertoires from roughly 6 Graves' hyperthyroidism patients were also compared in the study. Once sampling was done, hyperthyroidism patients were given methimazole at a starting dose of 30 mg daily, whereas ophthalmopathy patients were given high-dose intravenous methylprednisolone. TCR V-J signatures able to tell the groups apart were searched for in a discovery cohort of around 95 patients, of whom around 43 had Graves' ophthalmopathy and 55 to 60 had stable Graves' hyperthyroidism. The paper reports TCR Vbeta CDR3 sequencing of approximately 140 peripheral blood samples: approximately 41 ophthalmopathy, around 80 hyperthyroidism and around 17 progressor patients.

Stable Graves' hyperthyroidism was defined as the absence of progression to ophthalmopathy over 18 months of follow-up. Hyperthyroidism patients were newly diagnosed, had a disease duration of under 2 months, and were aged 18 to 65 years. The study excluded patients with uncontrolled infections, other autoimmune diseases, pregnancy or lactation. Diagnoses were established on the basis of clinical symptoms, serum thyroxine and TRAb, thyroid ultrasound, and orbital computed tomography. PBMCs were separated from under 11 ml of fresh peripheral blood using Ficoll-Paque density gradient centrifugation. Total RNA was extracted using Trizol reagent, and RNA quality was assessed on an Agilent 2100 Bioanalyzer. The germline V gene encodes CDR1 SGHAT and CDR2 FQNNGV. V loses 5 bases of germline sequence and J loses 7 bases, and the interval between the two ends is 21 bases. The CDR3 has 16 amino acids, counting the end cysteine and phenylalanine. The entry retains the CDR3 DNA only, 48 bases that are in frame from base 1.

Overall study results and their limits: In validation, the model predicted progression to ophthalmopathy with around 71% sensitivity and over 72% specificity, a median of about 6 months before onset. Most expanded thyroid clonotypes (frequency above 0.001) were also found in blood, which suggests that blood repertoires may mirror thyroid immune responses. Sample size was not statistically predetermined, and investigators were not blinded to group allocation. A model built on a 13 V-J signature distinguished ophthalmopathy from stable hyperthyroidism, reaching 87.88% sensitivity and about 81% specificity in cross-validation and 80%/75% in testing.

The TCR beta CDR3 regions were amplified from the RNA transcripts. A first-round RT-PCR of the TCR CDR3 used the HTBI primer set with the Qiagen OneStep RT-PCR kit. A second multiplex PCR round built the libraries, followed by size selection and purification. Sequencing of the libraries was done on an Illumina HiSeq2000 using paired-end 100 bp reads. Turning to the authors' computational methods: SOAPnuke was used to process the raw data, with reads discarded if the reads contained adapters or uncalled bases, had a mean Phred below 15, or lacked an exact constant-primer or identifier match. COPE v1.2.5 was used to merge high-quality paired reads, and clonotypes were defined as unique nucleotide sequences. Clonotypes were aligned to IMGT TRBV, TRBD and TRBJ reference segments using MiTCR v1.1. The analysis included only V-J combinations with a frequency above 0.0001, which together covered 99% to 99.2% of the repertoires. A TCS score was defined as the ratio between F50 (clonal expansion) and ExV (chaos), using BLOSUM62-based TCRdist between CDR3 peptides within each V-J. Welch's t-statistics and random forest reduced 450 to 600 V-J features to 10 to 15, which were used in a naive Bayes classifier (R e1071). In TCRdb, the public reads were trimmed at Q25 with fastp and aligned with MiXCR, with productive beta chains retained. Here each entry gathers all rows of one CDR3 protein and keeps the most common genes and DNA. TCRdb, not the original authors, processed these V and J calls. This sample has approximately 330,000 distinct CDR3 sequences in its table, and around 20% of those were observed once. The biggest ten clones account for under 55% of the sample.

Source material: blood. The rearranged chain carries TRBV11-2 and TRBJ2-1; the D call is tentative, TRBD1 or TRBD2, as each matches 5 bases. The TCR comes from a woman aged 45-60 years with Graves' hyperthyroidism. The sequence in DNA is TGTGCCAGCAGCCCCCTCACGAGGGGCAATACGAATGAGCAGTTCTTC. Its amino acids are CASSPLTRGNTNEQFF.